This T cell receptor (beta chain) was retrieved from a study of radiotherapy plus CTLA-4 blockade in lung cancer (dated by TCRdb to 2016 to 2018). With respect to the entire study: Objective responses were observed in 18% of enrolled patients, and disease control was achieved in approximately 30%. Findings and caveats that apply to the study as a whole: The strongest predictors of response were reported to be early dynamic shifts in blood T cell clones along with a rise in serum interferon-beta following radiation. After treatment with radiotherapy and ipilimumab, TCR clones that originated in tumors expanded in peripheral blood.

Libraries were constructed by the immunoSEQ multiplex PCR assay. The clones in this table, taken by TCRdb from immuneACCESS, are in-frame only. Not every clone is retained; where verified, under half of the shortfall comes from an unresolved V gene, and the cause of the rest is unknown. For this sample there are 70,000 to 90,000 clones; roughly 80% appear just once. The ten largest clones represent 7.1% of the sample. The study tested focal radiation therapy combined with CTLA-4 blockade (ipilimumab) in patients with chemo-refractory metastatic non-small-cell lung cancer. The germline V gene gives CDR1 as SGHDT and CDR2 as YYEEEE. Trimming leaves V shorter by 5 bases and J shorter by 1 base, with the junction holding 5 bases beyond the gene matches. The CDR3 runs 14 residues from the cysteine to the phenylalanine. Solely the CDR3 DNA is kept, with 42 bases framed from the first base. Notes on this clone: This clone's antigen is unknown. Base qualities are missing; no much larger clone stands one base away.

The origin of this receptor is a human donor with non-small cell lung cancer who had a complete response to radiotherapy plus ipilimumab. The chain employs TRBV5-6 and TRBJ1-2; 7 central bases correspond to TRBD1. Sequencing was performed on peripheral blood, taken from a patient treated with radiotherapy plus ipilimumab. The CDR3 in this case is CASRETGFNYGYTF. The sequenced DNA: TGTGCCAGCAGGGAGACAGGGTTTAACTATGGCTACACCTTC. The full variable domain, completed from the reference TRBV5-6 and TRBJ1-2 proteins outside the CDR3, reads DAGVTQSPTHLIKTRGQQVTLRCSPKSGHDTVSWYQQALGQGPQFIFQYYEEEERQRGNFPDRFSGHQFPNYSSELNVNALLLGDSALYLCASRETGFNYGYTFGSGTRLTVV.